This T cell receptor (beta chain) came from a study of cytomegalovirus exposure and HLA in healthy donors. CDR1 and CDR2 from the germline V gene are SGHTA and FQGNSA. V lost 3 bases and J lost 7, with 12 bases in between. This CDR3 has 13 amino acids. It was with 60 Vbeta and 13 Jbeta primers that the PCR ran. Source study methods: Approximately 11 million shared chains were among approximately 87 million unique TCR beta chains counted in a later analysis. Assay: immunoSEQ multiplex PCR; the TCRdb copy retains only in-frame clones and omits some. That table is the source of V, J and clone size, and D and trimming were worked out from the DNA. The sample lists some 120,000 clones, 81% occurring once.

V is TRBV7-2 and J is TRBJ1-1; D not certain. Source material: PBMCs. This clonotype originated in a woman aged 25 to 39 in good health and CMV-seronegative. Here the CDR3 reads CASSFGVAFEAFF. In DNA form, the CDR3 reads TGTGCCAGCAGCTTTGGTGTCGCGTTTGAAGCTTTCTTT.